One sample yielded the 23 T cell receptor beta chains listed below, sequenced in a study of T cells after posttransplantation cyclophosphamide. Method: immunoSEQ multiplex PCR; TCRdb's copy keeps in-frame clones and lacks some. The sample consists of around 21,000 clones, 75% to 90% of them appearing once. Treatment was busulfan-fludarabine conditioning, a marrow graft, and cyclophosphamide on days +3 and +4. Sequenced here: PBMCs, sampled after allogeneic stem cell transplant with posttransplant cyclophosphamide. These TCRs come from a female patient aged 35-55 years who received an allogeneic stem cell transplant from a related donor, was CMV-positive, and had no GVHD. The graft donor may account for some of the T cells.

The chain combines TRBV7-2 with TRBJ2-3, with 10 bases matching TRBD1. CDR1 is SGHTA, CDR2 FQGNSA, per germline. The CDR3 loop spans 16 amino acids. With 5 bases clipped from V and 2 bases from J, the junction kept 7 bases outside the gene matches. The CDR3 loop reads CASSTGQGGPTDTQYF. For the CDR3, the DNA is TGTGCCAGCAGCACCGGACAGGGGGGCCCCACAGATACGCAGTATTTT.

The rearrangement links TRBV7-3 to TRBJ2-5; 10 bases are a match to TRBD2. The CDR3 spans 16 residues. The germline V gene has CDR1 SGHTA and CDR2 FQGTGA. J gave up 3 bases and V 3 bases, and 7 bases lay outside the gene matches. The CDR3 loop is CASSFHRSGGEETQYF. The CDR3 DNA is TGTGCCAGCAGCTTCCACAGGAGCGGGGGGGAAGAGACCCAGTACTTC.

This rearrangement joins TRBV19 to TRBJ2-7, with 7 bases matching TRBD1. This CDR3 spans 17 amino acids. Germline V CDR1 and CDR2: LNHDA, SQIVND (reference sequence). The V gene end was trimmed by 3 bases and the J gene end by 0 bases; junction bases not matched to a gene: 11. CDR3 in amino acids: CASSIYRGQASSYEQYF. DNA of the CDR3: TGTGCCAGTAGTATTTACCGTGGACAGGCCAGCTCCTACGAGCAGTACTTC.

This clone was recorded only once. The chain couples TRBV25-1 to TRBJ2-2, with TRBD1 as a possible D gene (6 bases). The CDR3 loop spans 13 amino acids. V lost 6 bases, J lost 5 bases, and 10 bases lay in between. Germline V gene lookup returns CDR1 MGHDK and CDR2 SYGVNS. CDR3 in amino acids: CASSGTGTGELFF. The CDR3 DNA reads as TGTGCCAGCAGCGGAACAGGGACCGGGGAGCTGTTTTTT.

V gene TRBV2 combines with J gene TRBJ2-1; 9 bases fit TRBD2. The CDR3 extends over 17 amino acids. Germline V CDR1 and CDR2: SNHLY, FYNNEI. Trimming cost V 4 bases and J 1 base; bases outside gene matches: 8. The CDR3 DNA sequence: TGTGCCAGCAGTGGTGGGGCTAGCGGGATGTCCTACAATGAGCAGTTCTTC. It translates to CASSGGASGMSYNEQFF. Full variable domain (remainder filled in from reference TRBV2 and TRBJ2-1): EPEVTQTPSHQVTQMGQEVILRCVPISNHLYFYWYRQILGQKVEFLVSFYNNEISEKSEIFDDQFSVERPDGSNFTLKIRSTKLEDSAMYFCASSGGASGMSYNEQFFGPGTRLTVL.

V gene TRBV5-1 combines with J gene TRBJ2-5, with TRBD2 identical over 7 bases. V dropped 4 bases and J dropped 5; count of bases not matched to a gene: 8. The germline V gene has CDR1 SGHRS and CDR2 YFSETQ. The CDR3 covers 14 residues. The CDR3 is CASSRERGGETQYF. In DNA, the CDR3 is TGCGCCAGCAGCCGCGAGCGGGGCGGGGAGACCCAGTACTTC.

The CDR3 coding sequence is TGTGCCAGCAGCACCCGGACTAGCCCCCTCGGCAATGAGCAGTTCTTC. It translates to CASSTRTSPLGNEQFF. The rearrangement joins TRBV9 to TRBJ2-1, with 8 bases aligning to TRBD2. The CDR3 contains 16 residues. CDR1 and CDR2 (germline): SGDLS, YYNGEE. The ends lost 4 bases at V and 6 bases at J; junction bases unmatched: 12.

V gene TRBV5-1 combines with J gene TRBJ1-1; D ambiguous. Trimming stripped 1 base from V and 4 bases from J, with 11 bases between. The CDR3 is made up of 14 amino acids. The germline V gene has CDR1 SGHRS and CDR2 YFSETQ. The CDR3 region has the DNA TGCGCCAGCAGCTTGAGGCGATCAGGCACTGAAGCTTTCTTT. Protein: CASSLRRSGTEAFF.

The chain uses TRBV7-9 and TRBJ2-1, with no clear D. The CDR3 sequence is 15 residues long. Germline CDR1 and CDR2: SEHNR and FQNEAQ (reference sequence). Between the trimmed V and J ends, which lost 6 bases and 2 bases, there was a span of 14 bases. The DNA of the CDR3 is TGTGCCAGCAGTCCTGTTGGCGGTCCCTACAATGAGCAGTTCTTC. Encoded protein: CASSPVGGPYNEQFF.

The CDR3 DNA sequence: TGTGCCAGCGTTAGCGGGAGGTCCTACGAGCAGTACTTC. As protein: CASVSGRSYEQYF. The chain combines TRBV6-5 with TRBJ2-7, with TRBD2 identical over 10 bases. V lost 8 bases and J lost 1; bases outside the gene matches: 2. This CDR3 is 13 amino acids long. Germline V gives CDR1 MNHEY, CDR2 SVGAGI.

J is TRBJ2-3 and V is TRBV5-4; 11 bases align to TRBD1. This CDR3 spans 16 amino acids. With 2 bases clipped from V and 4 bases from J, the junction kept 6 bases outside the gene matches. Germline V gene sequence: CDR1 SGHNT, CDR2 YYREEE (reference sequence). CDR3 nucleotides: TGTGCCAGCAGCTTTCCCTCGGGACAGGGGGCAGATACGCAGTATTTT. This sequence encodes CASSFPSGQGADTQYF. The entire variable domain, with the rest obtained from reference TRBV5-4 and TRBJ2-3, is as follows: ETGVTQSPTHLIKTRGQQVTLRCSSQSGHNTVSWYQQALGQGPQFIFQYYREEENGRGNFPPRFSGLQFPNYSSELNVNALELDDSALYLCASSFPSGQGADTQYFGPGTRLTVL.

The CDR3 DNA sequence: TGTGCCAGCCTTGCGACAGCGAGTTCCTACGAGCAGTACTTC. Residues: CASLATASSYEQYF. The chain links TRBV2 to TRBJ2-7, with TRBD1 as a possible D gene (5 bases). V was cut by 8 bases and J by 1 base, with 15 bases left in between. The CDR3 consists of 14 residues. In germline, CDR1 is SNHLY, CDR2 FYNNEI.

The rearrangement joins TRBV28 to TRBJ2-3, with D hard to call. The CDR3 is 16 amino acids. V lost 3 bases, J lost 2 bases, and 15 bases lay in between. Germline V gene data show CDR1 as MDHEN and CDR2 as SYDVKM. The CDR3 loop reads CASSFIGTVPTDTQYF. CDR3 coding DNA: TGTGCCAGCAGTTTCATAGGTACAGTCCCCACAGATACGCAGTATTTT.

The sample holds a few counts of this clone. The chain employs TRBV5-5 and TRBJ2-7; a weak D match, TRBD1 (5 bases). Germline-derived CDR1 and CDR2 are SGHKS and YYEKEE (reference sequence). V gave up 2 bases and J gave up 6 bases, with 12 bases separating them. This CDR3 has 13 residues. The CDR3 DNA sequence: TGTGCCAGCAGCTTATGGCAGGGTGGCGAGCAGTACTTC. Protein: CASSLWQGGEQYF. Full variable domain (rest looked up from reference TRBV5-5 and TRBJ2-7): DAGVTQSPTHLIKTRGQQVTLRCSPISGHKSVSWYQQVLGQGPQFIFQYYEKEERGRGNFPDRFSARQFPNYSSELNVNALLLGDSALYLCASSLWQGGEQYFGPGTRLTVT.

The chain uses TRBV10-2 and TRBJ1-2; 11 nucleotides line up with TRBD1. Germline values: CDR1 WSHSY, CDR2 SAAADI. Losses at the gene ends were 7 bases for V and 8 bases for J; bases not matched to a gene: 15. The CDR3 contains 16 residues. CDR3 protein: CASTRTEDRGRGGYTF. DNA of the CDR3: TGCGCCAGCACTAGAACGGAGGACAGGGGGCGTGGCGGCTACACCTTC.

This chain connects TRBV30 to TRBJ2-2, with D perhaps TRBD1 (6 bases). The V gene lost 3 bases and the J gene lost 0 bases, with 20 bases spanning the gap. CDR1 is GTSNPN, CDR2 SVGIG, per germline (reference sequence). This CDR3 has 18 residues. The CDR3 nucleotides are TGTGCCTGGAGCCCCTTTAGGGGGAAGCTTCCGAACACCGGGGAGCTGTTTTTT. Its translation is CAWSPFRGKLPNTGELFF.

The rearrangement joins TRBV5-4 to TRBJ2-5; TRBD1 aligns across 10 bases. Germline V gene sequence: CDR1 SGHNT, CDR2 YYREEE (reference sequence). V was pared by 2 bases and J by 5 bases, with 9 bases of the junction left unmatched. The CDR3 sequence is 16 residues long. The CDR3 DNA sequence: TGTGCCAGCAGCTTAGGGCCCGGGACAGGGGTGGAGACCCAGTACTTC. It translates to CASSLGPGTGVETQYF. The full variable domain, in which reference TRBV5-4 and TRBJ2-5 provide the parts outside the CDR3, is ETGVTQSPTHLIKTRGQQVTLRCSSQSGHNTVSWYQQALGQGPQFIFQYYREEENGRGNFPPRFSGLQFPNYSSELNVNALELDDSALYLCASSLGPGTGVETQYFGPGTRLLVL.

The CDR3 reads CASSLTGGNEQFF. CDR3 DNA sequence: TGTGCCAGCAGTCTTACAGGGGGCAATGAGCAGTTCTTC. The chain links TRBV28 to TRBJ2-1; 8 bases agree with TRBD1. The germline gives CDR1 MDHEN, CDR2 SYDVKM. This CDR3 has 13 amino acids. Trimming cost V 5 bases and J 6 bases; bases outside gene matches: 3.

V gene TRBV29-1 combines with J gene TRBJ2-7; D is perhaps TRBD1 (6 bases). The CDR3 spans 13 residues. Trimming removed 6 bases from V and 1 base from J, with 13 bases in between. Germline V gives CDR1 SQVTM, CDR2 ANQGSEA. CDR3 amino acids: CSVLSGASYEQYF. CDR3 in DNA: TGCAGCGTCTTGTCAGGGGCATCCTACGAGCAGTACTTC.

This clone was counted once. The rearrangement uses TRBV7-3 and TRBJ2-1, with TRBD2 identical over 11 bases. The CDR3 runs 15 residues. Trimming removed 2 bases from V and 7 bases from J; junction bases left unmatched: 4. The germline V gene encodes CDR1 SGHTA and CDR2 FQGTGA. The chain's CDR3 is CASSLYSSGRNEQFF. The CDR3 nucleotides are TGTGCCAGCAGCTTATATTCTAGCGGGAGGAATGAGCAGTTCTTC.

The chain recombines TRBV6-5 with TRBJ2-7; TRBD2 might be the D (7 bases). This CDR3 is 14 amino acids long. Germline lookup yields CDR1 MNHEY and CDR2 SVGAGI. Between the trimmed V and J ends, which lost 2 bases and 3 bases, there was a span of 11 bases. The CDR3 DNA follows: TGTGCCAGCAGTTACGGGGGGGCTAGCTACGAGCAGTACTTC. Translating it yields CASSYGGASYEQYF.

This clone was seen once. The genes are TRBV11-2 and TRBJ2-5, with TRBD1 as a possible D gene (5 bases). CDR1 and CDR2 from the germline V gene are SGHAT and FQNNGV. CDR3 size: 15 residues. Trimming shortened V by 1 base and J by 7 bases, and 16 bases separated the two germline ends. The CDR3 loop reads CASSLAPDTKGTQYF. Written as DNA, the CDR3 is TGTGCCAGCAGCTTAGCACCGGACACGAAGGGGACCCAGTACTTC. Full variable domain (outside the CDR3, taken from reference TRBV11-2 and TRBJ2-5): EAGVAQSPRYKIIEKRQSVAFWCNPISGHATLYWYQQILGQGPKLLIQFQNNGVVDDSQLPKDRFSAERLKGVDSTLKIQPAKLEDSAVYLCASSLAPDTKGTQYFGPGTRLLVL.

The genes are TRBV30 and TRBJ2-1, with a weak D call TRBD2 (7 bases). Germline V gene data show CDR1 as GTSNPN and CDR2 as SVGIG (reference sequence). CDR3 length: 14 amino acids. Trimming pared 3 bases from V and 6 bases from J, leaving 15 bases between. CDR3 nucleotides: TGTGCCTGGAGGGGAAGGGGGAGGGTCAATGAGCAGTTCTTC. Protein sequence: CAWRGRGRVNEQFF.